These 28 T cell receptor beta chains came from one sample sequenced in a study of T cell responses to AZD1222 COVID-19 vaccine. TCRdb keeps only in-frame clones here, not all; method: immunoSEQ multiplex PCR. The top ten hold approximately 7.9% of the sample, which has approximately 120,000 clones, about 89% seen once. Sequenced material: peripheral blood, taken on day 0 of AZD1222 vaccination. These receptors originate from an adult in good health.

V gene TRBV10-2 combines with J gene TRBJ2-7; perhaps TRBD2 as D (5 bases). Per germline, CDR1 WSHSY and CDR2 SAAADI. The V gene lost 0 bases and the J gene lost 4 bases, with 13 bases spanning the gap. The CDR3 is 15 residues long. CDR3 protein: CASSESFSRTYEQYF. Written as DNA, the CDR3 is TGCGCCAGCAGTGAGTCGTTCTCGCGGACTTACGAGCAGTACTTC.

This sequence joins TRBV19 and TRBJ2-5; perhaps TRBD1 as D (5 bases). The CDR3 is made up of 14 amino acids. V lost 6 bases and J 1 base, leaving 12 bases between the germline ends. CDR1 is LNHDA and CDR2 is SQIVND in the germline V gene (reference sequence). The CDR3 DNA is TGTGCCAGTAGACTCAGGGCGATCCAAGAGACCCAGTACTTC. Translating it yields CASRLRAIQETQYF. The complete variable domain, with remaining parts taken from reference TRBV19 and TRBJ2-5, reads DGGITQSPKYLFRKEGQNVTLSCEQNLNHDAMYWYRQDPGQGLRLIYYSQIVNDFQKGDIAEGYSVSREKKESFPLTVTSAQKNPTAFYLCASRLRAIQETQYFGPGTRLLVL.

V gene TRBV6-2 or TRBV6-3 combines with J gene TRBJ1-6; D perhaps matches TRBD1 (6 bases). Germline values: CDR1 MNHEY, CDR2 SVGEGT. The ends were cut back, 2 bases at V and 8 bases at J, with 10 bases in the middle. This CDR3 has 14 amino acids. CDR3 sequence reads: CASSYPGVDSPLHF. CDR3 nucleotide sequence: TGTGCCAGCAGTTACCCAGGGGTAGATTCACCCCTCCACTTT.

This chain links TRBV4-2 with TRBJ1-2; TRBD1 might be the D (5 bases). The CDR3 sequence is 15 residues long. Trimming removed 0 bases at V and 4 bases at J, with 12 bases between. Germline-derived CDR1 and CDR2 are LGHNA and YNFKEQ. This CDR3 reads CASSQDDSARYGYTF. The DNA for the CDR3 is TGTGCCAGCAGCCAAGACGACAGTGCCCGCTATGGCTACACCTTC.

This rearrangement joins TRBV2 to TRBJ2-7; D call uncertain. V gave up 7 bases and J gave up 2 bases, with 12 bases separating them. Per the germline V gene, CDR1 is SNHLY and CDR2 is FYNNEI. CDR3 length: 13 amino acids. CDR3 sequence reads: CASNKALTYEQYF. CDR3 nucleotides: TGTGCCAGCAATAAGGCTCTAACCTACGAGCAGTACTTC.

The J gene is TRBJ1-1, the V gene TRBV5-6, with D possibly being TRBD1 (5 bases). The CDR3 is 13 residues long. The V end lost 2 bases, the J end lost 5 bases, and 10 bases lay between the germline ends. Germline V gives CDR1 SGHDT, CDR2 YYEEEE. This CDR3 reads CASSFWGMTEAFF. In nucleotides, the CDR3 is TGTGCCAGCAGCTTCTGGGGCATGACTGAAGCTTTCTTT.

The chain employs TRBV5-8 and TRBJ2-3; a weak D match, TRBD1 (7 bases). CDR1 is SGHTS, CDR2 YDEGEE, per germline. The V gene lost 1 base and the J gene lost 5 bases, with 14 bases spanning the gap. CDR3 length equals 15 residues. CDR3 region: CASSLRQGGEDTQYF. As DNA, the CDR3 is TGTGCCAGCAGCTTGAGGCAGGGGGGAGAAGATACGCAGTATTTT.

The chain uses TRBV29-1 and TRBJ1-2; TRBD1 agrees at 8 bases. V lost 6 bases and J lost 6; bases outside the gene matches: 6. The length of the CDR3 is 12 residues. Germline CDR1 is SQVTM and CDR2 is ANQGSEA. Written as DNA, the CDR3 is TGCAGCGTGGTACAGGGGGGAGATGGCTACACCTTC. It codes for CSVVQGGDGYTF. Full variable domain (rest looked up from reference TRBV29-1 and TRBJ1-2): SAVISQKPSRDICQRGTSLTIQCQVDSQVTMMFWYRQQPGQSLTLIATANQGSEATYESGFVIDKFPISRPNLTFSTLTVSNMSPEDSSIYLCSVVQGGDGYTFGSGTRLTVV.

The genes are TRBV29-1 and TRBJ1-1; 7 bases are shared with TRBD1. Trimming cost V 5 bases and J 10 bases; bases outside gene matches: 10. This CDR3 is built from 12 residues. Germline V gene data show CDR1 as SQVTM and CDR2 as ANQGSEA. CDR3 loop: CSVFSSGTVAFF. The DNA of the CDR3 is TGCAGCGTTTTTTCCTCCGGGACAGTAGCTTTCTTT.

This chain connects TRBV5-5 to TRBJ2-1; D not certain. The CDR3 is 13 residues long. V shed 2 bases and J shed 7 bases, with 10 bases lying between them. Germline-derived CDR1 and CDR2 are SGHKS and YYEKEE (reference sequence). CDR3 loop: CASSFQTGNEQFF. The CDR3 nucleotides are TGTGCCAGCAGCTTCCAGACCGGGAATGAGCAGTTCTTC.

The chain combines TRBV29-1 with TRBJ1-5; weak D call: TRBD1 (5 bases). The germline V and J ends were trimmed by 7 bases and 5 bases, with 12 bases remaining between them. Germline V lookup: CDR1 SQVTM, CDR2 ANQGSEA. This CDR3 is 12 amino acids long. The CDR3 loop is CSAQGSDQPQHF. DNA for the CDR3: TGCAGCGCTCAGGGCTCTGATCAGCCCCAGCATTTT.

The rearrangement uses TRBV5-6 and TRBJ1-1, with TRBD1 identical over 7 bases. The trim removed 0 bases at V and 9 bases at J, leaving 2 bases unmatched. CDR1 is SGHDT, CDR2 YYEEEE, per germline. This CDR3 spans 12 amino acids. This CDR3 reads CASSLVGGQAFF. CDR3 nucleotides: TGTGCCAGCAGCTTGGTAGGGGGCCAAGCTTTCTTT.

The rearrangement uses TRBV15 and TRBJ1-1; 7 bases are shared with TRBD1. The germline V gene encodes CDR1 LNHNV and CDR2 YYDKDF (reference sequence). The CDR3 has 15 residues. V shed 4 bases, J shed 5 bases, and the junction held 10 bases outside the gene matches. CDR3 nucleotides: TGTGCCACCAGCACGCCCCCCCAGGGGGTGACTGAAGCTTTCTTT. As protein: CATSTPPQGVTEAFF.

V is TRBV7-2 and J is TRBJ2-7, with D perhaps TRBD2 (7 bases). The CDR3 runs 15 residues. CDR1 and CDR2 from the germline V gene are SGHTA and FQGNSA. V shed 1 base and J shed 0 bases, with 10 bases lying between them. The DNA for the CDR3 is TGTGCCAGCAGCTTAGGCGGGGGCATCTCCTACGAGCAGTACTTC. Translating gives CASSLGGGISYEQYF. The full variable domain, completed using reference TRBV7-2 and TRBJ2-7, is GAGVSQSPSNKVTEKGKDVELRCDPISGHTALYWYRQSLGQGLEFLIYFQGNSAPDKSGLPSDRFSAERTGGSVSTLTIQRTQQEDSAVYLCASSLGGGISYEQYFGPGTRLTVT.

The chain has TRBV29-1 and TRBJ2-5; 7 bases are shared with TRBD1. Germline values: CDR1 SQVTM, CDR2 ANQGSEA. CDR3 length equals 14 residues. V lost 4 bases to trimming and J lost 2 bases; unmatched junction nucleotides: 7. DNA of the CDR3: TGCAGCGTTGCGGTCGGGACAGCGCAAGAGACCCAGTACTTC. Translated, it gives CSVAVGTAQETQYF.

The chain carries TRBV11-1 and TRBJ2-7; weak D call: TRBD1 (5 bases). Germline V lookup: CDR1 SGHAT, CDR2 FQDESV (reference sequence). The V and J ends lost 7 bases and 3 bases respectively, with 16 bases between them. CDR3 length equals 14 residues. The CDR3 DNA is TGTGCCAGCACCCCCAGGGCAGGGAACTACGAGCAGTACTTC. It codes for CASTPRAGNYEQYF.

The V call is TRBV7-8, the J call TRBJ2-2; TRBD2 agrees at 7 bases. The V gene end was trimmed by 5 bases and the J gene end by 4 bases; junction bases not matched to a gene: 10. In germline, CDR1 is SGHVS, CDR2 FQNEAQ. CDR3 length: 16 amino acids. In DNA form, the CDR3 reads TGTGCCAGCAGCGCCGGGCTAGCGGAGATCACCGGGGAGCTGTTTTTT. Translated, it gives CASSAGLAEITGELFF.

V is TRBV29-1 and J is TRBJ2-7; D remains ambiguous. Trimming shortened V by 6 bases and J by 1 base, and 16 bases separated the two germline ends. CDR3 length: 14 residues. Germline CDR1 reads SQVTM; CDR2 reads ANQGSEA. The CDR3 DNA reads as TGCAGCGTCAGTGGGCCCAGCCAATCCTACGAGCAGTACTTC. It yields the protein CSVSGPSQSYEQYF.

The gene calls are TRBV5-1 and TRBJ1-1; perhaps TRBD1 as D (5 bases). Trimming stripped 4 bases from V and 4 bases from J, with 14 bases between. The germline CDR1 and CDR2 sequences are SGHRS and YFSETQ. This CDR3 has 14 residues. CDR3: CASSPWGGSTEAFF. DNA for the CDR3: TGCGCCAGCAGCCCGTGGGGGGGTTCCACTGAAGCTTTCTTT.

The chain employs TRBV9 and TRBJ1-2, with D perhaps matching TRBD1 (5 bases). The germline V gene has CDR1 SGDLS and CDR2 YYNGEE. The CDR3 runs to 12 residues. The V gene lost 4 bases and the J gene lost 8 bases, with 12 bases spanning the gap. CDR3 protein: CASSSGARGYTF. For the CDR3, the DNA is TGTGCCAGCAGCTCCGGGGCCCGGGGCTACACCTTC.

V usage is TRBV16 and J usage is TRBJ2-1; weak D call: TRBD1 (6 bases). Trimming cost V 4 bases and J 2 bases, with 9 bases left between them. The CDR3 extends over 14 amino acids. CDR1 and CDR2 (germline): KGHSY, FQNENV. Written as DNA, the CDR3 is TGTGCCAGCAGCCGGGACACGCCCTACAATGAGCAGTTCTTC. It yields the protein CASSRDTPYNEQFF.

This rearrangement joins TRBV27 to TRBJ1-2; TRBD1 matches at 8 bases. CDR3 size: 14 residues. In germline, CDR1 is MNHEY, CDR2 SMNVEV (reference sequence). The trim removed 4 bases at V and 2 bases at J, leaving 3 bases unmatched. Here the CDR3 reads CASSSDRENYGYTF. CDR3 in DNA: TGTGCCAGCAGTTCGGACAGGGAGAACTATGGCTACACCTTC.

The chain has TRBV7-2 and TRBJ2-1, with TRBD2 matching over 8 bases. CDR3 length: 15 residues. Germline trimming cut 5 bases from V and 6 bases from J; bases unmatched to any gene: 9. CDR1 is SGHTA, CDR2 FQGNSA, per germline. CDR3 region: CASSPGRGGINEQFF. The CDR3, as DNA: TGTGCCAGCAGCCCAGGGCGCGGGGGGATCAATGAGCAGTTCTTC.

As DNA, the CDR3 is TGTGCCAGCAGCCCGAATCGGGCCTATAATTCACCCCTCCACTTT. This translates into CASSPNRAYNSPLHF. The V call is TRBV7-2, the J call TRBJ1-6; D gene unclear. Germline assignment: CDR1 SGHTA and CDR2 FQGNSA. Trimming shortened V by 5 bases and J by 2 bases, and 10 bases separated the two germline ends. The CDR3 contains 15 residues.

CDR3 loop: CASSPGAGQGSGNTIYF. The CDR3 region has the DNA TGCGCCAGCAGCCCTGGGGCGGGACAGGGCTCTGGAAACACCATATATTTT. The genes are TRBV4-3 and TRBJ1-3, with 9 positions matching TRBD1. Germline V gene sequence: CDR1 LGHNA, CDR2 YSLEER. The CDR3 is made up of 17 amino acids. The V segment lost 4 bases and the J segment 0 bases; nucleotides outside the gene matches: 7.

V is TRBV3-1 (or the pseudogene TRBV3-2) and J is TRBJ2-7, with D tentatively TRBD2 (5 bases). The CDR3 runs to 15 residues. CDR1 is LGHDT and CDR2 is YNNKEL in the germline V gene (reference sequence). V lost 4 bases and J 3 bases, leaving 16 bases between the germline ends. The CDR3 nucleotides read TGTGCCAGCAGCCTAGGGAGCGAGCACGTCTACGAGCAGTACTTC. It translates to CASSLGSEHVYEQYF.

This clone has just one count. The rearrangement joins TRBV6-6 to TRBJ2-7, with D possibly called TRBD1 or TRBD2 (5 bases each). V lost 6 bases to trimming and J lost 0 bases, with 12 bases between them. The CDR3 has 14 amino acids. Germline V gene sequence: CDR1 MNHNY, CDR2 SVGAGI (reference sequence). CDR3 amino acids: CASSRDRDSYEQYF. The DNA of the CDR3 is TGTGCCAGCAGCCGGGACCGCGACTCCTACGAGCAGTACTTC.

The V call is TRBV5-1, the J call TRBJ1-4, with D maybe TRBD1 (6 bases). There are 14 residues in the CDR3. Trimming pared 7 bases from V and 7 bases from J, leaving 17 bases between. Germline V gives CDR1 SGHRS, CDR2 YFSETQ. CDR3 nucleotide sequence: TGCGCCAGCCGGTTGGTGGGGGCAAGTGAAAAACTGTTTTTT. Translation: CASRLVGASEKLFF.